This passage covers 2 T cell receptor beta chains from one sample sequenced in a study of response to subunit inactivated influenza vaccine. TCRdb analysed the RT-PCR reads with MiXCR anew, one entry per CDR3 protein. The table includes a few hundred thousand distinct CDR3 sequences, 7.2% detected once. Sample: PBMCs from blood, taken around 25 months after vaccination. These TCRs come from a man between 50 and 69 years old who received an inactivated influenza vaccine.

This chain uses TRBV5-6 with TRBJ2-5; D unclear. Germline CDR1 is SGHDT and CDR2 is YYEEEE. The CDR3 is 14 residues long. Trimming shortened V by 0 bases and J by 5 bases, and 11 bases separated the two germline ends. CDR3 loop: CASSLAGFEETQYF. The CDR3 DNA reads TGTGCCAGCAGCTTGGCCGGGTTTGAGGAGACCCAGTACTTC.

This clonotype has more than one count but fewer than ten. V usage is TRBV24-1 and J usage is TRBJ2-5, with a possible D match to TRBD1 (5 bases). With 3 bases removed from V and 1 base from J, the gap between germline ends came to 11 bases. The CDR3 runs to 15 residues. Germline loops: CDR1 KGHDR, CDR2 SFDVKD. In DNA form, the CDR3 reads TGTGCCACCAGTGATAGCAGGGCACGCCAAGAGACCCAGTACTTC. It translates to CATSDSRARQETQYF.